This T cell receptor (beta chain) was retrieved from a study of shared T cell receptors in the human thymus. Trimming took off 4 bases at V and 0 bases at J, with 12 bases between the two ends. CDR3 length: 15 amino acids. Germline CDR1 reads SGHRS; CDR2 reads YFSETQ. Measured with immunoSEQ multiplex PCR; TCRdb has only the in-frame clones, and not every one. The repertoire holds roughly 660,000 clones, with roughly 90% as singletons. In addition, the sample was reused for a study of human thymus T cells. That paper notes: Corrective cardiac surgery supplied the resected thymus tissue. Across thymic and blood repertoires, the usage of V and J genes appeared to be biased.

The sequenced sample was thymocytes. The gene calls are TRBV5-1 and TRBJ2-3, with D possibly being TRBD1 (6 bases). The TCR comes from a boy less than two years old with a congenital heart defect. The CDR3 here is CASSPGQISTDTQYF. CDR3 DNA: TGCGCCAGCAGCCCCGGACAGATTAGCACAGATACGCAGTATTTT.